Presented here are 7 T cell receptor beta chains from one specimen sequenced in a study of cytomegalovirus exposure and HLA in healthy donors. The PCR employed 60 Vbeta primers together with 13 Jbeta primers. Clones were read by immunoSEQ multiplex PCR, and TCRdb kept only the in-frame ones, dropping some. The sample has more than 80,000 clones, over 80% seen once. Sequenced: PBMCs. The origin of the receptors is a female donor in good health and CMV-seropositive.

CDR3 protein: CASSLWDRENTEAFF. In DNA, the CDR3 is TGTGCCAGCAGCTTGTGGGACAGGGAGAACACTGAAGCTTTCTTT. The chain links TRBV5-6 to TRBJ1-1; 9 bases agree with TRBD1. The CDR3 covers 15 residues. With 1 base clipped from V and 1 base from J, the junction kept 2 bases outside the gene matches. The germline gives CDR1 SGHDT, CDR2 YYEEEE.

V is TRBV29-1 and J is TRBJ1-1, with 8 positions matching TRBD1. Germline assignment: CDR1 SQVTM and CDR2 ANQGSEA. V lost 1 base and J lost 5; bases outside the gene matches: 3. This CDR3 is built from 13 residues. The CDR3 DNA reads TGCAGCGTTGAAGCAGGGGGCGCAACTGAAGCTTTCTTT. Translation: CSVEAGGATEAFF.

The rearrangement links TRBV18 to TRBJ1-6; 12 bases align to TRBD1. V shed 6 bases and J 7 bases; nucleotides not matched to a gene: 10. The germline V gene encodes CDR1 KGHSH and CDR2 LQKENI. CDR3 length equals 17 residues. The CDR3 region is CASSLGQGASKNSPLHF. Written as DNA, the CDR3 is TGTGCCAGCTCTCTGGGACAGGGGGCGTCGAAGAATTCACCCCTCCACTTT.

V gene TRBV18 combines with J gene TRBJ1-2, with 8 bases lining up with TRBD1. The V gene end was trimmed by 3 bases and the J gene end by 2 bases; junction bases not matched to a gene: 2. The CDR3 runs 14 residues. Germline CDR1 is KGHSH and CDR2 is LQKENI. The CDR3 reads CASSPRGLNYGYTF. For the CDR3, the DNA is TGTGCCAGCTCACCCAGGGGGCTAAACTATGGCTACACCTTC.

The V and J genes are TRBV15 and TRBJ1-2; D is uncertain. V was cut by 4 bases and J by 6 bases, with 15 bases left in between. CDR1 is LNHNV and CDR2 is YYDKDF in the germline V gene (reference sequence). The CDR3 contains 14 residues. The DNA of the CDR3 is TGTGCCACCAGCACTTGGACGGAGGGCCATGGCTACACCTTC. This translates into CATSTWTEGHGYTF.

The CDR3 reads CASSLGGQPNVEAFF. In DNA form, the CDR3 reads TGTGCCAGCAGCTTGGGAGGACAGCCCAATGTTGAAGCTTTCTTT. The gene calls are TRBV5-4 and TRBJ1-1; TRBD1 might be the D (6 bases). V was pared by 0 bases and J by 7 bases, with 16 bases between. Germline CDR1 reads SGHNT; CDR2 reads YYREEE (reference sequence). The CDR3 covers 15 residues.

The V call is TRBV9, the J call TRBJ2-1; TRBD2 is a possible D gene (6 bases). V gave up 0 bases and J gave up 14 bases, with 15 bases separating them. The CDR3 contains 13 residues. The germline V gene encodes CDR1 SGDLS and CDR2 YYNGEE. The CDR3: CASSVDHTGVEFF. CDR3 sequence (DNA): TGTGCCAGCAGCGTAGACCACACGGGAGTAGAGTTCTTC.